The clone carrying this T cell receptor beta chain was observed a few times. No antigen is known for it. This sample is drawn from a study of cytomegalovirus exposure and HLA in healthy donors. On the study more broadly: Among a few hundred genotyped donors, approximately 80% fell in the Caucasian-associated ancestry cluster. Study-level findings and limits: Cytomegalovirus association was listed for about 150 TCR beta chains. In a later analysis, a missense DCLRE1C variant was linked to TCR beta V- and J-gene trimming.

A multiplex PCR was run with 60 Vbeta primers and 13 Jbeta primers. Sequencing was performed with immunoSEQ multiplex PCR; in TCRdb, only in-frame clones are kept and a portion is missing. The sample has roughly 120,000 clones, 70% to 80% seen once. The material sequenced was PBMCs. The TCR comes from a young man in good health and CMV-seronegative.

CDR3 loop: CASSHRTASGYTF. As DNA, the CDR3 is TGCGCCAGCAGCCACCGGACAGCCTCCGGCTACACCTTC. This chain links TRBV4-3 with TRBJ1-2, with D possibly being TRBD1 (6 bases). The V gene lost 3 bases and the J gene lost 8 bases, with 13 bases spanning the gap. Germline V gene lookup returns CDR1 LGHNA and CDR2 YSLEER. The CDR3 has 13 residues.